This TCR beta chain stems from a study of human T cells and chemical hapten exposure. On the study more broadly: TCR yields per sample varied, mainly owing to small pooled library volume differences.

Many counts were recorded for this clonotype. Antigen unknown. Germline values: CDR1 MNHEY, CDR2 SVGAGI. The junction had 12 bases not matched to a gene; V was cut back by 0 bases and J by 7 bases. The CDR3 length is 17 residues. Time point here: patch test 1, 2 weeks after DPC sensitization. Treatment noted: therapeutic diphenylcyclopropenone sensitization with weekly scalp DPC. TCRdb reprocessed the RACE reads with MiXCR, giving one entry per CDR3 protein. This table holds roughly 82,000 distinct CDR3 sequences, over 9.5% found once. Study conclusions and caveats: There was alopecia in the donors, so their immune response may differ from that of healthy people.

The specimen was whole blood, collected in connection with sensitization to the hapten diphenylcyclopropenone (DPC). The clonotype originates from a woman aged 60 to 75 with alopecia areata. Some clones in this sample may be carry-over from other donors' samples. The chain employs TRBV6-5 and TRBJ2-4, with TRBD2 matching 7 bases. In nucleotides, the CDR3 is TGTGCCAGCAGTTACTCGGGAGGGGAAAGGCCTTGGAACATTCAGTACTTC. Residues: CASSYSGGERPWNIQYF.